The source of this T cell receptor (beta chain) is a study of T cell responses to AZD1222 COVID-19 vaccine. Study background: Second-dose recipients at about 4 or about 12 weeks were treated as one pooled group.

General study results and limits: Repertoire collection took place solely once the T cell response had peaked. Clonal diversity was possibly underestimated, and white British individuals and females predominated among donors. AZD1222 recipients seropositive at baseline numbered only five to seven.

Remarks on this clone: Its antigen is not known.

The data were produced by immunoSEQ multiplex PCR, yet TCRdb's version contains in-frame clones alone and is incomplete. The table has approximately 180,000 clones, 87% seen once. The source is an adult in good health. The specimen comprised peripheral blood, sampled on day 0 of AZD1222 vaccination.

CDR3 sequence (DNA): TGTGCCAGCAGTGAAGACGAGATGAACACTGAAGCTTTCTTT. Protein: CASSEDEMNTEAFF. The chain links TRBV2 to TRBJ1-1, with no clear D. CDR1 and CDR2 (germline): SNHLY, FYNNEI. The V gene lost 1 base and the J gene lost 0 bases, with 6 bases spanning the gap. There are 14 residues in the CDR3. The whole variable domain, filled in from reference TRBV2 and TRBJ1-1, reads EPEVTQTPSHQVTQMGQEVILRCVPISNHLYFYWYRQILGQKVEFLVSFYNNEISEKSEIFDDQFSVERPDGSNFTLKIRSTKLEDSAMYFCASSEDEMNTEAFFGQGTRLTVV.